This TCR beta chain was captured by sequencing in a study of T cells in Graves' hyperthyroidism and ophthalmopathy. Findings and limits, study-wide: In the blood, most expanded thyroid clonotypes above 0.001 appeared as well.

Comments on this clonotype: Its specificity is not known.

The germline gives CDR1 SGDLS, CDR2 YYNGEE. There are 17 residues in the CDR3. Between the trimmed V and J ends, which lost 0 bases and 1 base, there was a span of 17 bases. Absence of ophthalmopathy progression within 18 months defined stable Graves' hyperthyroidism. What was amplified from RNA transcripts were TCR beta CDR3 regions. The HTBI primer set served for first-round RT-PCR of the TCR CDR3. TCRdb re-called the multiplex PCR reads with MiXCR, one entry per CDR3 protein. The table shows roughly 420,000 distinct CDR3 sequences, with less than 20% occurring only once. Sequencing was performed on blood. The clonotype was recovered from a woman aged 18 to 35 with Graves' hyperthyroidism. V and J are TRBV9 and TRBJ2-7, with D unresolved. CDR3 residues: CASSVVNQDGPSYEQYF. DNA of the CDR3: TGTGCCAGCAGCGTAGTTAATCAGGACGGACCTTCCTACGAGCAGTACTTC.